Each of the 29 T cell receptor beta chains below was sequenced from the same sample in a study of T cells in Graves' hyperthyroidism and ophthalmopathy. Using RNA transcripts as the source, TCR beta CDR3 regions were amplified. The study used the HTBI primer set for a first-round RT-PCR of the TCR CDR3. Each CDR3 protein gets one entry after TCRdb re-called the multiplex PCR reads with MiXCR. The sample lists approximately 530,000 distinct CDR3 sequences, over 15% occurring once. The material sequenced was blood. Receptors originate from a woman in her late teens or twenties with Graves' hyperthyroidism.

This clonotype was picked up many times. The chain combines TRBV20-1 with TRBJ2-1; D call uncertain. V was pared by 3 bases and J by 0 bases, with 6 bases between. The germline V gene has CDR1 DFQATT and CDR2 SNEGSKA (reference sequence). The CDR3 has 13 residues. DNA of the CDR3: TGCAGTGCTAGTCCAGTCTCCTACAATGAGCAGTTCTTC. Protein: CSASPVSYNEQFF.

The rearrangement joins TRBV29-1 to TRBJ2-2; possibly TRBD1 for D (5 bases). The CDR3 consists of 14 residues. Trimming removed 1 base from V and 5 bases from J, with 11 bases in between. Germline lookup yields CDR1 SQVTM and CDR2 ANQGSEA. CDR3 DNA sequence: TGCAGCGTTGAAGGCGGAGCAGGGACCGGGGAGCTGTTTTTT. It is translated as CSVEGGAGTGELFF.

The sample holds a few counts of this clonotype. CDR3 sequence: CASSQDGGSQPQHF. In nucleotides, the CDR3 is TGTGCCAGCAGCCAAGACGGGGGAAGTCAGCCCCAGCATTTT. The chain recombines TRBV4-2 with TRBJ1-5, with D perhaps matching TRBD1 (5 bases). Trimming removed 0 bases from V and 6 bases from J, with 9 bases in between. This CDR3 comprises 14 residues. CDR1 is LGHNA, CDR2 YNFKEQ, per germline.

This chain uses TRBV5-6 with TRBJ2-3, with 7 bases fitting TRBD1. The V gene's germline CDR1 is SGHDT and CDR2 YYEEEE. The CDR3 extends over 15 amino acids. V was clipped by 0 bases and J by 4 bases; unmatched bases: 5. The CDR3 DNA is TGTGCCAGCAGCTTGGCTCAGGGGGTCGCAGATACGCAGTATTTT. It translates to CASSLAQGVADTQYF.

This clonotype was seen only a few times. The chain carries TRBV14 and TRBJ2-2; TRBD2 aligns across 14 bases. V dropped 1 base and J dropped 3; count of bases not matched to a gene: 4. CDR3 length: 18 residues. Per germline, CDR1 SGHDN and CDR2 FVKESK. The DNA of the CDR3 is TGTGCCAGCAGCCAAGTACCGGGACTAGCGGGAGACACCGGGGAGCTGTTTTTT. Its protein is CASSQVPGLAGDTGELFF.

This clonotype was detected ten times or more. The chain is built from TRBV5-1 and TRBJ2-1; D ambiguous. This CDR3 region has 16 residues. The V gene's germline CDR1 is SGHRS and CDR2 YFSETQ. The V end lost 5 bases, the J end lost 0 bases, and 15 bases lay between the germline ends. The CDR3, as DNA: TGCGCCAGCAGAAGGGTCGGCTCTCTCTCCTACAATGAGCAGTTCTTC. Protein product: CASRRVGSLSYNEQFF.

This clonotype was observed many times. This chain joins TRBV5-6 and TRBJ2-7; D possibly matches TRBD1 or TRBD2 (6 bases each). The germline V and J ends were trimmed by 2 bases and 6 bases, with 9 bases remaining between them. The CDR3 loop spans 12 amino acids. Germline CDR1 is SGHDT and CDR2 is YYEEEE. The CDR3 DNA follows: TGTGCCAGCAGCTTACAGGGAGGCGAGCAGTACTTC. Translated: CASSLQGGEQYF.

J is TRBJ2-3 and V is TRBV14; the D gene is possibly TRBD2 (6 bases). This CDR3 is 17 amino acids long. V lost 5 bases to trimming and J lost 7 bases, with 25 bases between them. Germline V gives CDR1 SGHDN, CDR2 FVKESK. The CDR3 sequence is CASSGPGRDGDWYTQYF. The CDR3 DNA sequence: TGTGCCAGCAGCGGACCCGGTAGGGACGGGGACTGGTATACGCAGTATTTT.

This clonotype was seen a few times. The chain recombines TRBV9 with TRBJ2-1, with 15 positions matching TRBD2. Trimming took 7 bases from V and 7 from J; bases not matched to a gene: 3. The length of the CDR3 is 14 residues. Germline values: CDR1 SGDLS, CDR2 YYNGEE. The CDR3, as DNA: TGTGCCAGCGGGACTAGCGGGGGGTGGAATGAGCAGTTCTTC. Protein product: CASGTSGGWNEQFF.

This clonotype was seen only a few times. The genes are TRBV28 and TRBJ2-5, with D perhaps matching TRBD2 (5 bases). In germline, CDR1 is MDHEN, CDR2 SYDVKM. The length of the CDR3 is 16 residues. The V end lost 2 bases, the J end lost 2 bases, and 15 bases lay between the germline ends. The CDR3 reads CASSLPLEGEQETQYF. CDR3 DNA: TGTGCCAGCAGTTTACCCCTCGAGGGTGAGCAAGAGACCCAGTACTTC.

This clonotype has a count of ten or more. V is TRBV5-1 and J is TRBJ2-1, with TRBD2 as a possible D gene (5 bases). CDR3 length equals 18 residues. CDR1 and CDR2 from the germline V gene are SGHRS and YFSETQ. V was clipped by 0 bases and J by 3 bases, with 19 bases between them. CDR3 in DNA: TGCGCCAGCAGCTTGGTATTCCCGGGAAAAACTCACTACAATGAGCAGTTCTTC. Translated, it gives CASSLVFPGKTHYNEQFF.

The chain joins TRBV5-1 to TRBJ2-2, with D hard to call. The CDR3 has 17 amino acids. The germline gives CDR1 SGHRS, CDR2 YFSETQ. V lost 4 bases, J lost 0 bases, and 16 bases lay in between. The CDR3 protein is CASSPGELPTNTGELFF. CDR3 bases: TGCGCCAGCAGCCCGGGTGAGCTCCCAACGAACACCGGGGAGCTGTTTTTT. Full variable domain (missing parts from reference TRBV5-1 and TRBJ2-2): KAGVTQTPRYLIKTRGQQVTLSCSPISGHRSVSWYQQTPGQGLQFLFEYFSETQRNKGNFPGRFSGRQFSNSRSEMNVSTLELGDSALYLCASSPGELPTNTGELFFGEGSRLTVL.

Ten or more counts support this clonotype. This chain joins TRBV7-9 and TRBJ2-2; D is perhaps TRBD1 (6 bases). The CDR3 extends over 15 amino acids. Germline-derived CDR1 and CDR2 are SEHNR and FQNEAQ (reference sequence). V gave up 1 base and J gave up 3 bases, with 9 bases separating them. DNA of the CDR3: TGTGCCAGCAGCTTAGACAGGGTGGACACCGGGGAGCTGTTTTTT. Translating it yields CASSLDRVDTGELFF.

The V and J genes are TRBV19 and TRBJ2-7; D unclear. The germline V gene has CDR1 LNHDA and CDR2 SQIVND (reference sequence). This CDR3 contains 13 residues. V lost 4 bases, J lost 6 bases, and 13 bases lay in between. In DNA form, the CDR3 reads TGTGCCAGTAGTAAACAGCTGGATCTCGAGCAGTACTTC. This codes for CASSKQLDLEQYF.

This clonotype has ten or more counts. The chain's CDR3 is CASSWDRASSSYNEQFF. CDR3 DNA: TGTGCCAGCAGCTGGGACAGGGCCTCGAGCTCCTACAATGAGCAGTTCTTC. The chain is built from TRBV6-2 or TRBV6-3 and TRBJ2-1; 9 positions match TRBD1. The CDR3 covers 17 residues. Germline CDR1 is MNHEY and CDR2 is SVGEGT. The trim removed 6 bases at V and 0 bases at J, leaving 9 bases unmatched.

The CDR3 loop reads CASSSPRPGSLSTQYF. The CDR3 DNA follows: TGTGCCAGCAGTTCACCCCGTCCAGGTAGTCTCTCTACGCAGTATTTT. The chain has TRBV28 and TRBJ2-3; D remains unclear. The CDR3 contains 16 residues. Deletions cut 4 bases from V and 8 bases from J, with 22 bases between. Germline assignment: CDR1 MDHEN and CDR2 SYDVKM.

With respect to this clonotype: This sequence may be a read error, since a much larger clone differs from it by one base. The chain joins TRBV12-3 or TRBV12-4 to TRBJ1-4; TRBD1 might be the D (5 bases). Trimming removed 3 bases from V and 10 bases from J, with 15 bases in between. The CDR3 runs to 14 residues. Here the CDR3 reads CASSFQGSNGKLFF. The DNA for the CDR3 is TGTGCCAGCAGTTTTCAGGGATCAAACGGAAAACTGTTTTTT.

This clonotype has a count of ten or more. The chain joins TRBV4-3 to TRBJ2-1; TRBD2 matches 8 bases. This CDR3 comprises 14 residues. Germline trimming cut 3 bases from V and 10 bases from J; bases unmatched to any gene: 8. Germline V gives CDR1 LGHNA, CDR2 YSLEER. DNA for the CDR3: TGCGCCAGCAGCCACATCGGGGGGGCCAAGGAGCAGTTCTTC. It yields the protein CASSHIGGAKEQFF.

This clonotype was seen at least ten times. The chain combines TRBV5-1 with TRBJ2-1; 14 nucleotides agree with TRBD2. The CDR3 runs to 17 residues. V trimming: 0 bases; J trimming: 3 bases; junction bases outside the gene matches: 2. Germline V gene sequence: CDR1 SGHRS, CDR2 YFSETQ. CDR3: CASSLGLAGGHYNEQFF. The CDR3 DNA follows: TGCGCCAGCAGCTTGGGACTAGCGGGAGGGCACTACAATGAGCAGTTCTTC.

This clonotype was seen at least ten times. The CDR3 here is CASSYRKPGPLGHTEAFF. CDR3 coding DNA: TGTGCCAGCAGTTACCGTAAACCGGGCCCCCTGGGGCACACTGAAGCTTTCTTT. The chain recombines TRBV6-5 with TRBJ1-1; TRBD1 might be the D (5 bases). This CDR3 comprises 18 residues. Trimming took off 2 bases at V and 3 bases at J, with 22 bases between the two ends. The germline gives CDR1 MNHEY, CDR2 SVGAGI.

The chain employs TRBV20-1 and TRBJ1-3; a weak D match, TRBD1 (5 bases). CDR1 and CDR2 (germline): DFQATT, SNEGSKA (reference sequence). The CDR3 spans 16 residues. The V end lost 3 bases, the J end lost 7 bases, and 22 bases lay between the germline ends. The CDR3 is CSASTFGGGGRNTIYF. CDR3 nucleotides: TGCAGTGCTAGTACTTTCGGGGGGGGAGGTAGGAACACCATATATTTT.

The rearrangement uses TRBV3-1 and TRBJ2-7; 8 nucleotides align to TRBD2. CDR1 is LGHDT and CDR2 is YNNKEL in the germline V gene (reference sequence). Germline trimming cut 0 bases from V and 3 bases from J; bases unmatched to any gene: 7. The CDR3 length is 16 residues. In DNA form, the CDR3 reads TGTGCCAGCAGCCAAGAACAAGCGGGAGTTGGCTACGAGCAGTACTTC. This sequence encodes CASSQEQAGVGYEQYF.

This clonotype was recorded a few times. The chain is built from TRBV3-1 and TRBJ2-3; 7 positions agree with TRBD1. Germline V gene data show CDR1 as LGHDT and CDR2 as YNNKEL (reference sequence). The CDR3 covers 20 residues. With 1 base clipped from V and 0 bases from J, the junction kept 16 bases outside the gene matches. The CDR3 loop reads CASSQATGNSFLPSTDTQYF. CDR3 coding DNA: TGTGCCAGCAGCCAAGCGACAGGGAACTCCTTCCTTCCTAGCACAGATACGCAGTATTTT.

The genes are TRBV7-9 and TRBJ1-2, with D tentatively TRBD1 (5 bases). Looked up from germline, CDR1 is SEHNR and CDR2 is FQNEAQ (reference sequence). V lost 3 bases to trimming and J lost 4 bases, with 15 bases between them. This CDR3 region has 15 residues. The CDR3 region has the DNA TGTGCCAGCAGCTTGGGACGGACATCGTCCTATGGCTACACCTTC. It translates to CASSLGRTSSYGYTF.

This clonotype was counted between two and nine times. The CDR3 sequence: CASSIQGDSYNEQFF. The CDR3 DNA follows: TGTGCCAGCAGTATACAGGGGGACTCCTACAATGAGCAGTTCTTC. The chain has TRBV27 and TRBJ2-1; 8 bases line up with TRBD1. CDR1 and CDR2 (germline): MNHEY, SMNVEV (reference sequence). This CDR3 has 15 amino acids. J was trimmed by 0 bases and V by 5 bases; bases with no gene match: 3.

The V gene is TRBV5-1, the J gene TRBJ1-2; a weak D match, TRBD1 (5 bases). With 0 bases removed from V and 2 bases from J, the gap between germline ends came to 11 bases. The CDR3 is made up of 15 amino acids. Germline CDR1 SGHRS, CDR2 YFSETQ. CDR3 nucleotides: TGCGCCAGCAGCTTGGCCGGGGCAGCCAACTATGGCTACACCTTC. Translation: CASSLAGAANYGYTF.

This clonotype was observed at least ten times. The V and J genes are TRBV28 and TRBJ2-7, with 7 positions matching TRBD2. The V and J ends lost 1 base and 1 base, in that order; junction bases with no gene match: 4. CDR1 is MDHEN and CDR2 is SYDVKM in the germline V gene. This CDR3 comprises 15 residues. The DNA of the CDR3 is TGTGCCAGCAGTTTATTCGGGGGGATATCCTACGAGCAGTACTTC. Its protein product is CASSLFGGISYEQYF.

The sample holds a few counts of this clonotype. This chain connects TRBV25-1 to TRBJ2-7; 7 nucleotides line up with TRBD2. J was trimmed by 2 bases and V by 4 bases; bases with no gene match: 17. Germline loops: CDR1 MGHDK, CDR2 SYGVNS. The CDR3 loop spans 18 amino acids. This chain's CDR3 is CASSVRGTDGPSAYEQYF. The CDR3 nucleotides are TGTGCCAGCAGTGTGCGGGGGACCGACGGTCCTAGCGCCTACGAGCAGTACTTC.

About this clonotype: A much larger clone sits a single nucleotide away, making a read error possible. This chain uses TRBV7-2 with TRBJ1-1; 7 bases are a match to TRBD1. The CDR3 loop spans 19 amino acids. With V trimmed by 3 bases and J by 3 bases, 19 bases remained unmatched. Germline CDR1 is SGHTA and CDR2 is FQGNSA. In DNA, the CDR3 is TGTGCCAGCAGCTTGGGGATCCGACAGGGTTTCGGGATTCACACTGAAGCTTTCTTT. This translates into CASSLGIRQGFGIHTEAFF. Full variable domain (remainder filled in from reference TRBV7-2 and TRBJ1-1): GAGVSQSPSNKVTEKGKDVELRCDPISGHTALYWYRQSLGQGLEFLIYFQGNSAPDKSGLPSDRFSAERTGGSVSTLTIQRTQQEDSAVYLCASSLGIRQGFGIHTEAFFGQGTRLTVV.